Here is one T cell receptor (beta chain) with its context. Sequenced by immunoSEQ multiplex PCR; TCRdb stores in-frame clones only, minus some. The sample includes more than 35,000 clones, around nine tenths of them seen just once. The data were obtained in a study of sequential checkpoint blockade in melanoma. Background on the study: Both treatment sequences were followed by maintenance nivolumab.

Treatment: randomized to nivolumab then ipilimumab (arm A) or the reverse (arm B). From thawed PBMCs, live CD3+CD8+ cells negative for CD19 and CD56 were sorted. The CDR3 is 12 amino acids. Germline CDR1 SEHNR, CDR2 FQNEAQ (reference sequence). V was cut by 5 bases and J by 6 bases, with 9 bases left in between. The material sequenced was CD8+ T cells sorted from blood (inferred from file names), taken from a patient given nivolumab and ipilimumab in sequence. The chain joins TRBV7-9 to TRBJ2-3; D perhaps matches TRBD2 (5 bases). The receptor's source is a human donor with melanoma. The CDR3 DNA sequence: TGTGCCAGCAGCCCGGGGATTGATACGCAGTATTTT. Its protein product is CASSPGIDTQYF. Filled out from reference TRBV7-9 and TRBJ2-3, the complete variable domain reads DTGVSQNPRHKITKRGQNVTFRCDPISEHNRLYWYRQTLGQGPEFLTYFQNEAQLEKSRLLSDRFSAERPKGSFSTLEIQRTEQGDSAMYLCASSPGIDTQYFGPGTRLTVL.